The clone carrying this TCR beta chain showed up just a few times. The antigen is unknown. This sample was included in a study of beta chain features in type 1 diabetes. Study-wide points: In every one of the four CD4+ subsets, TCRB CDR3s were moderately but significantly shorter in Type 1 diabetes patients. A potential PCR bias toward shorter templates would be equal in patient and control samples. The naive, central memory and Treg TCRB repertoires looked more alike in patients than they did in healthy donors.

Of the isolated RNA, all was reverse transcribed, and so the sequenced material was expressed TCRB transcripts. The data were produced by immunoSEQ multiplex PCR, yet TCRdb's version contains in-frame clones alone and is incomplete. The table lists more than 85,000 clones, 30% to 50% of them singletons. CDR3 length equals 12 residues. Germline V CDR1 and CDR2: SGHRS, YFSETQ. Trimming shortened V by 0 bases and J by 4 bases, and 5 bases separated the two germline ends. This chain connects TRBV5-1 to TRBJ2-7; D gene unclear. Sequencing was performed on stem cell memory CD4+ T cells from blood. This receptor was taken from a woman between 18 and 29 years old in good health. CDR3 protein: CASSLDIYEQYF. Here the CDR3 DNA reads TGCGCCAGCAGCTTGGATATATACGAGCAGTACTTC.